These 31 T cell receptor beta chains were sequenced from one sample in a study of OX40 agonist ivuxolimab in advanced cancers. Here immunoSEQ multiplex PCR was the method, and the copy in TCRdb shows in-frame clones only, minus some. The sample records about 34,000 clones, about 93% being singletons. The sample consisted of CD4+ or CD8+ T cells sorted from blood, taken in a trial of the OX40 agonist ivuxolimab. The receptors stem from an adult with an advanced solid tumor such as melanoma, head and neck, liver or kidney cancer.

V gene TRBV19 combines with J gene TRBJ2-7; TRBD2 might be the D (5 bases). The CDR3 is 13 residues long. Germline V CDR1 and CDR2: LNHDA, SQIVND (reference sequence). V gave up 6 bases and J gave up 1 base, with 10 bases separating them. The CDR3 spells CASSVRGSYEQYF. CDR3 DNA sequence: TGTGCCAGTAGCGTTCGGGGATCCTACGAGCAGTACTTC.

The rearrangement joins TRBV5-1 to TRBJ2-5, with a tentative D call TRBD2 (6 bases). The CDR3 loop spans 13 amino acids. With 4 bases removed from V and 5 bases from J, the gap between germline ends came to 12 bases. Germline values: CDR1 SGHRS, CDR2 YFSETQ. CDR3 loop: CASSGSGAETQYF. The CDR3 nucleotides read TGCGCCAGCAGCGGTTCGGGAGCGGAGACCCAGTACTTC.

CDR3 in DNA: TGTGCCAGCAGCTTGGCGGGACAGGGCTTCGATTCACCCCTCCACTTT. Its translation is CASSLAGQGFDSPLHF. The chain employs TRBV11-1 and TRBJ1-6; 9 nucleotides line up with TRBD1. The CDR3 has 16 residues. Per germline, CDR1 SGHAT and CDR2 FQDESV (reference sequence). After removal of 3 bases from V and 8 bases from J, the junction contained 8 bases not matched to a gene. Complete variable domain (other parts from reference TRBV11-1 and TRBJ1-6): EAEVAQSPRYKITEKSQAVAFWCDPISGHATLYWYRQILGQGPELLVQFQDESVVDDSQLPKDRFSAERLKGVDSTLKIQPAELGDSAMYLCASSLAGQGFDSPLHFGNGTRLTVT.

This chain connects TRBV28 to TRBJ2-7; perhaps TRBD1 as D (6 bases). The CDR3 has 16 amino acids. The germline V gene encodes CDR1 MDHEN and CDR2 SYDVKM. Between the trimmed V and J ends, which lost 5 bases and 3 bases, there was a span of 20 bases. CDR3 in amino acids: CASSLPDRTVNYEQYF. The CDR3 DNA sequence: TGTGCCAGCAGTCTCCCGGACCGGACAGTCAACTACGAGCAGTACTTC. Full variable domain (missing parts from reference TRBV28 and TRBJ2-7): DVKVTQSSRYLVKRTGEKVFLECVQDMDHENMFWYRQDPGLGLRLIYFSYDVKMKEKGDIPEGYSVSREKKERFSLILESASTNQTSMYLCASSLPDRTVNYEQYFGPGTRLTVT.

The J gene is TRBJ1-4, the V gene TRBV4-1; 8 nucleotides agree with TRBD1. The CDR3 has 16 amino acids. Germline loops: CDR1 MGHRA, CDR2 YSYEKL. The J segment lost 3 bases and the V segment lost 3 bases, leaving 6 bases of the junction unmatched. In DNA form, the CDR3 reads TGCGCCAGCAGCCAGACAGGGGCAGGGGCTAATGAAAAACTGTTTTTT. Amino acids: CASSQTGAGANEKLFF.

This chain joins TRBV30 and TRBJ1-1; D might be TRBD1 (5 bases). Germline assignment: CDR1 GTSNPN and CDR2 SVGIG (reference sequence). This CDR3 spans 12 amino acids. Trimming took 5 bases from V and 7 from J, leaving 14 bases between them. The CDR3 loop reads CAWWGRFGEAFF. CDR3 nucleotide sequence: TGTGCCTGGTGGGGACGATTTGGTGAAGCTTTCTTT.

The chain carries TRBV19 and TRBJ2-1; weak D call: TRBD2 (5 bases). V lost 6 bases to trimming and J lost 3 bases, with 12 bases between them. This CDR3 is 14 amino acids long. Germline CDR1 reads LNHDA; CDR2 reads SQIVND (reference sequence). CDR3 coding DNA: TGTGCCAGTAGGGACTTAACAAGCTACAATGAGCAGTTCTTC. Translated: CASRDLTSYNEQFF.

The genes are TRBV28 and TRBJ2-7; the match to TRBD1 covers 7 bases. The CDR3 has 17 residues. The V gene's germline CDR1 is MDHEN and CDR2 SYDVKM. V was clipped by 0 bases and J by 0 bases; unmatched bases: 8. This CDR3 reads CASSLWGDSRSSYEQYF. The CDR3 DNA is TGTGCCAGCAGTTTATGGGGGGACAGCAGGAGCTCCTACGAGCAGTACTTC.

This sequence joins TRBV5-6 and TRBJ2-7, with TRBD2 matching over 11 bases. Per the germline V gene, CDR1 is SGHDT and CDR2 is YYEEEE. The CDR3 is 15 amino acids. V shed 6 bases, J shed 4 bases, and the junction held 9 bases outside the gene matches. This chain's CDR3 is CASINSGGAQYEQYF. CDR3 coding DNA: TGTGCCAGCATCAATAGCGGGGGGGCCCAGTACGAGCAGTACTTC.

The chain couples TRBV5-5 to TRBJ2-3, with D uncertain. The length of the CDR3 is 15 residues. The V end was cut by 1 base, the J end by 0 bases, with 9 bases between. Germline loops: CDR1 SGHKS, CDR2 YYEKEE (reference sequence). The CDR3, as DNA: TGTGCCAGCAGCTTGACGCCGGACAGCACAGATACGCAGTATTTT. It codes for CASSLTPDSTDTQYF.

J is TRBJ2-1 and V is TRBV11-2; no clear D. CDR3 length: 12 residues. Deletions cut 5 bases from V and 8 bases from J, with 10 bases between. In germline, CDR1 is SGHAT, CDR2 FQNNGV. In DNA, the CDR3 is TGTGCCAGCAGCCAGGTGAACGATGAGCAGTTCTTC. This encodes CASSQVNDEQFF.

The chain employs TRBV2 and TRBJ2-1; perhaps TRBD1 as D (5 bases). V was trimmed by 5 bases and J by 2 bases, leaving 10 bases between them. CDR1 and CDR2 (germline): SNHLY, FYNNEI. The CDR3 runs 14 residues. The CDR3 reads CASSRTPPYNEQFF. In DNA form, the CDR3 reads TGTGCCAGCAGTCGGACACCCCCCTACAATGAGCAGTTCTTC.

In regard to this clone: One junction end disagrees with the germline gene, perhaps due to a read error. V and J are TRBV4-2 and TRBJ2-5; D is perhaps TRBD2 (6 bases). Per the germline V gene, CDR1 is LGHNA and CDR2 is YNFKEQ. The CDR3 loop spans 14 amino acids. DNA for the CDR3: TGTGCCAGCAGCCGCAGACTAGATCAAGGGACCCAGTACTTC. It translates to CASSRRLDQGTQYF.

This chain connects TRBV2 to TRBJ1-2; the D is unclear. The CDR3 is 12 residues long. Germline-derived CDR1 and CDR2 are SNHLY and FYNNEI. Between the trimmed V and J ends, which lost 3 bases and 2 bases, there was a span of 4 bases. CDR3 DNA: TGTGCCAGCAGTGAGGACAACTATGGCTACACCTTC. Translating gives CASSEDNYGYTF.

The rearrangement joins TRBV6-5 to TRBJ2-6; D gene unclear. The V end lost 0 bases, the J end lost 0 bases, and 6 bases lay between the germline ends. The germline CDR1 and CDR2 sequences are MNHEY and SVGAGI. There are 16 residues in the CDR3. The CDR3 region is CASSYSLLSGANVLTF. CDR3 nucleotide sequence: TGTGCCAGCAGTTACTCCTTACTCTCTGGGGCCAACGTCCTGACTTTC.

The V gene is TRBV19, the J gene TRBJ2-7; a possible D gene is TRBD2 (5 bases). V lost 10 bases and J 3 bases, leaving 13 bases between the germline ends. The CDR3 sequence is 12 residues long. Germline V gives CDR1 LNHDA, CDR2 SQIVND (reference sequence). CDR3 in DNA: TGTGCCACCAGAGGACGGGGCTACGAGCAGTACTTC. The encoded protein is CATRGRGYEQYF.

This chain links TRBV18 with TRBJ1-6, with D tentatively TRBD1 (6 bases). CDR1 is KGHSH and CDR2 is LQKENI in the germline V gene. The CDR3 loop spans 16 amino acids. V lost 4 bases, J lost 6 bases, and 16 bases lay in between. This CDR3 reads CASSLRRGDINSPLHF. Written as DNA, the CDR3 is TGTGCCAGCTCACTTCGAAGGGGGGACATTAATTCACCCCTCCACTTT.

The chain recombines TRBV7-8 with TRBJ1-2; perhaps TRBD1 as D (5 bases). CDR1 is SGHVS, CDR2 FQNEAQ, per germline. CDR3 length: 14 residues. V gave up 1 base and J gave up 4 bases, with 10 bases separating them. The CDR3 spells CASSLDGGFYGYTF. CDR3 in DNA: TGTGCCAGCAGCTTAGATGGGGGATTCTATGGCTACACCTTC. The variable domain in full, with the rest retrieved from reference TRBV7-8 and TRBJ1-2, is GAGVSQSPRYKVAKRGQDVALRCDPISGHVSLFWYQQALGQGPEFLTYFQNEAQLDKSGLPSDRFFAERPEGSVSTLKIQRTQQEDSAVYLCASSLDGGFYGYTFGSGTRLTVV.

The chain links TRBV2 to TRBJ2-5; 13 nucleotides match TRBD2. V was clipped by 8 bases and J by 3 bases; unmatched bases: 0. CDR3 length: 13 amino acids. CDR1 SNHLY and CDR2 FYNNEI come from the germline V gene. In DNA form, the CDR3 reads TGTGCCAGCGGACTAGCGGGAGAAGAGACCCAGTACTTC. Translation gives CASGLAGEETQYF.

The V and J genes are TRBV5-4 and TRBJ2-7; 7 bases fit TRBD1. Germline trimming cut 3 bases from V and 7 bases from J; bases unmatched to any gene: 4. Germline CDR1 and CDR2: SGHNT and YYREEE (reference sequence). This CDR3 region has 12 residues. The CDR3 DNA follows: TGTGCCAGCAGCTCACGGGACAGTGAGCAGTACTTC. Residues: CASSSRDSEQYF.

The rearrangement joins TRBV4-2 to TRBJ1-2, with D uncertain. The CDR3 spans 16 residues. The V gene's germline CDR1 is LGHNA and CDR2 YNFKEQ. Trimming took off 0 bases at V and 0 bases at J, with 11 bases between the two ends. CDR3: CASSQEFRGSNYGYTF. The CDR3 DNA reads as TGTGCCAGCAGCCAAGAATTTCGGGGATCTAACTATGGCTACACCTTC.

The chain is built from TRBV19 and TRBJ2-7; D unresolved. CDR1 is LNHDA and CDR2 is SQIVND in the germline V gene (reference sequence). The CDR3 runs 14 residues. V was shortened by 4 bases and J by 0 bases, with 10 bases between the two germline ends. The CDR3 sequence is CASSRDMSSYEQYF. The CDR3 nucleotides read TGTGCCAGTAGTAGGGATATGAGCTCCTACGAGCAGTACTTC.

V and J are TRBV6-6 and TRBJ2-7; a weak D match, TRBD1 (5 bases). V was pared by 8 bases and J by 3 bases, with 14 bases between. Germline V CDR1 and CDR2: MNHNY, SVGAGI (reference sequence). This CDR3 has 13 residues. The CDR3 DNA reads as TGTGCCAGCGGGGAAGGGGTGGACTACGAGCAGTACTTC. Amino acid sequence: CASGEGVDYEQYF.

The CDR3 spells CASSLRSGTLNTDTQYF. CDR3 bases: TGTGCCAGCAGTTTGCGCAGCGGGACACTTAACACAGATACGCAGTATTTT. The rearrangement uses TRBV28 and TRBJ2-3; possibly TRBD2 for D (7 bases). The CDR3 consists of 17 residues. Trimming took 3 bases from V and 2 from J, leaving 18 bases between them. CDR1 and CDR2 from the germline V gene are MDHEN and SYDVKM.

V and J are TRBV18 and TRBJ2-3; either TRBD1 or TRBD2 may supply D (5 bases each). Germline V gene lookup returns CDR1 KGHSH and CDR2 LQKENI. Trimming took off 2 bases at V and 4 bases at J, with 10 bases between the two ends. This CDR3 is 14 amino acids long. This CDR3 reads CASSPGAGADTQYF. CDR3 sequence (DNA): TGTGCCAGCTCACCAGGGGCGGGCGCAGATACGCAGTATTTT.

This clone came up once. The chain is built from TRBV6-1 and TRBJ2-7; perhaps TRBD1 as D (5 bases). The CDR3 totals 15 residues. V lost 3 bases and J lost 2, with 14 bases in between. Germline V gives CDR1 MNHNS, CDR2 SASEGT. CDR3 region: CASSDPGIPTYEQYF. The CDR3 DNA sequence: TGTGCCAGCAGTGACCCAGGGATCCCTACCTACGAGCAGTACTTC.

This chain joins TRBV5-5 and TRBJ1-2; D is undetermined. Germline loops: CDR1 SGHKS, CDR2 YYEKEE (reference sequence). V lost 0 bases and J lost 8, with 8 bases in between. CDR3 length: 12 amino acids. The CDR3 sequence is CASSLVEFGYTF. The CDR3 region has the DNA TGTGCCAGCAGCTTGGTAGAGTTCGGCTACACCTTC.

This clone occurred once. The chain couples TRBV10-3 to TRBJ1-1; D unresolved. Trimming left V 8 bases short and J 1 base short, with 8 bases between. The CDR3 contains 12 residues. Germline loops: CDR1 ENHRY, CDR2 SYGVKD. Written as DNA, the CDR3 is TGTGCCATCGGGAGACAGAACACTGAAGCTTTCTTT. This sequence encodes CAIGRQNTEAFF.

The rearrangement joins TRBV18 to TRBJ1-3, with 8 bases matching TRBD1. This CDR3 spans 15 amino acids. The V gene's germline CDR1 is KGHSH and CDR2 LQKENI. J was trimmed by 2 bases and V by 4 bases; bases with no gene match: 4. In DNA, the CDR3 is TGTGCCAGCTCACACGGACAGGGAACTGGAAACACCATATATTTT. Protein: CASSHGQGTGNTIYF.

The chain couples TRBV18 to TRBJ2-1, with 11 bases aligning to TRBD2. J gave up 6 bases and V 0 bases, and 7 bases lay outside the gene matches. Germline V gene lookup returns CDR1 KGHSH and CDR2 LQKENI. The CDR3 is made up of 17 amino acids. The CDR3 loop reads CASSPPTSGSRGNEQFF. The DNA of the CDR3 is TGTGCCAGCTCACCACCAACTAGCGGGAGTCGTGGCAATGAGCAGTTCTTC.

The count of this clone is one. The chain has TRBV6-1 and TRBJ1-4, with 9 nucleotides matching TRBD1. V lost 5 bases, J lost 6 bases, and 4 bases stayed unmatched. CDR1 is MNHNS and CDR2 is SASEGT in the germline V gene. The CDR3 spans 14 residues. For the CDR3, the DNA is TGTGCCAGCAGTTCCCGACAGGGGGATGAAAAACTGTTTTTT. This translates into CASSSRQGDEKLFF.